This T cell receptor (beta chain) originates from a study of blood T cell repertoires in COVID-19. Study as a whole: In each case, the material was cDNA or gDNA derived from T cells, B-cell-depleted T cells, or PBMCs.

Germline V gene data show CDR1 as LNHDA and CDR2 as SQIVND (reference sequence). Trimming removed 3 bases from V and 5 bases from J, with 13 bases in between. The CDR3 consists of 14 residues. The assay was immunoSEQ multiplex PCR, and TCRdb's table has in-frame clones only and misses some. Of approximately 280,000 clones in the sample, approximately 88% were seen once. Enrolment of Seattle patients took place during active infection, and they were followed longitudinally. Sequencing was carried out using peripheral blood. This rearrangement joins TRBV19 to TRBJ1-1, with a possible D match to TRBD1 (5 bases). The TCR was taken from a human donor with COVID-19, enrolled during active disease. The donor label of this sample is uncertain. The CDR3 sequence is CASSMGQEWTEAFF. DNA of the CDR3: TGTGCCAGTAGTATGGGGCAGGAGTGGACTGAAGCTTTCTTT.